The rows below give T cell receptor beta chains drawn from one sample of a study of control samples from healthy donors and cancer patients. Clones were sequenced by immunoSEQ multiplex PCR, and TCRdb holds only the in-frame ones, with some missing. The table lists about 180,000 clones, around 87% of them singletons. Sequencing input: blood. The receptors shown here come from a woman aged 45-65 years in good health. Both conserved end residues are part of each CDR3. The D gene is left open where the match is weak. Part of the rows lack a size; the others show once, few, many or a class for expanded clones.

v_gene: TRBV27; j_gene: TRBJ1-1; d_gene: TRBD1; abundance: -; CDR3aa: CASSLSQAGGRLPAFF; CDR3nt: TGTGCCAGCAGTTTATCCCAGGCAGGGGGGAGGTTACCAGCTTTCTTT
v_gene: TRBV10-3; j_gene: TRBJ2-2; d_gene: -; abundance: -; CDR3aa: CAITGTVNTGELFF; CDR3nt: TGTGCCATCACCGGGACTGTGAACACCGGGGAGCTGTTTTTT
v_gene: TRBV5-1; j_gene: TRBJ2-5; d_gene: -; abundance: -; CDR3aa: CASSAKLPQETQYF; CDR3nt: TGCGCCAGCAGCGCTAAGTTACCTCAAGAGACCCAGTACTTC
v_gene: TRBV18; j_gene: TRBJ2-1; d_gene: -; abundance: -; CDR3aa: CASSPSSSEQFF; CDR3nt: TGTGCCAGCTCACCATCGTCATCAGAGCAGTTCTTC
v_gene: TRBV15; j_gene: TRBJ2-3; d_gene: -; abundance: -; CDR3aa: CATQGAWEDTQYF; CDR3nt: TGTGCCACACAAGGGGCTTGGGAAGATACGCAGTATTTT
v_gene: TRBV6-6; j_gene: TRBJ1-6; d_gene: -; abundance: -; CDR3aa: CASRQNNNSPLHF; CDR3nt: TGTGCCAGTCGCCAGAATAATAATTCACCCCTCCACTTT
v_gene: TRBV27; j_gene: TRBJ1-2; d_gene: -; abundance: -; CDR3aa: CASSLKSGVRGYTF; CDR3nt: TGTGCCAGCAGTTTAAAGTCAGGGGTTCGTGGCTACACCTTC
v_gene: TRBV11-3; j_gene: TRBJ1-1; d_gene: -; abundance: -; CDR3aa: CASSLTGNTEAFF; CDR3nt: TGTGCCAGCAGCTTAACCGGGAACACTGAAGCTTTCTTT
v_gene: TRBV30; j_gene: TRBJ2-3; d_gene: TRBD2; abundance: -; CDR3aa: CAWSFGAGRTDTQYF; CDR3nt: TGTGCCTGGAGTTTCGGAGCGGGACGCACAGATACGCAGTATTTT
v_gene: TRBV28; j_gene: TRBJ1-2; d_gene: -; abundance: -; CDR3aa: CASSLGDGYTF; CDR3nt: TGTGCCAGCAGTTTGGGAGATGGCTACACCTTC
v_gene: TRBV7-6; j_gene: TRBJ1-5; d_gene: -; abundance: -; CDR3aa: CASSSNPGSNQPQHF; CDR3nt: TGTGCCAGCAGCTCGAATCCGGGAAGCAATCAGCCCCAGCATTTT
v_gene: TRBV5-6; j_gene: TRBJ1-2; d_gene: TRBD1; abundance: -; CDR3aa: CASSHRQGSWDYGYTF; CDR3nt: TGTGCCAGCAGCCACAGACAGGGTTCGTGGGACTATGGCTACACCTTC
v_gene: TRBV19; j_gene: TRBJ2-1; d_gene: -; abundance: -; CDR3aa: CASSLQGRTYNEQFF; CDR3nt: TGTGCCAGTAGTCTCCAGGGCAGAACCTACAATGAGCAGTTCTTC
v_gene: TRBV11-2; j_gene: TRBJ2-1; d_gene: -; abundance: once; CDR3aa: CASRGDNYNEQFF; CDR3nt: TGTGCCAGCAGGGGGGATAACTACAATGAGCAGTTCTTC
v_gene: TRBV2; j_gene: TRBJ1-4; d_gene: -; abundance: -; CDR3aa: CASERSNEKLFF; CDR3nt: TGTGCCAGCGAACGGTCTAATGAAAAACTGTTTTTT
v_gene: TRBV7-6; j_gene: TRBJ1-2; d_gene: -; abundance: -; CDR3aa: CASSLGGANNYGYTF; CDR3nt: TGTGCCAGCAGCTTAGGGGGGGCAAATAACTATGGCTACACCTTC
v_gene: TRBV27; j_gene: TRBJ1-6; d_gene: -; abundance: -; CDR3aa: CATGTEYNSPLHF; CDR3nt: TGTGCCACCGGGACGGAGTATAATTCACCCCTCCACTTT
v_gene: TRBV3-1/TRBV3-2; j_gene: TRBJ2-2; d_gene: -; abundance: -; CDR3aa: CASSQDRTGELFF; CDR3nt: TGTGCCAGCAGCCAAGATAGAACCGGGGAGCTGTTTTTT
v_gene: TRBV7-8; j_gene: TRBJ1-3; d_gene: TRBD1; abundance: -; CDR3aa: CASSRTGNLRNTIYF; CDR3nt: TGTGCCAGCAGTCGGACAGGGAATCTCAGAAACACCATATATTTT
v_gene: TRBV6-5; j_gene: TRBJ1-5; d_gene: -; abundance: -; CDR3aa: CASSYSKGGSNQPQHF; CDR3nt: TGTGCCAGCAGTTACTCGAAAGGGGGAAGCAATCAGCCCCAGCATTTT
v_gene: TRBV3-1/TRBV3-2; j_gene: TRBJ2-1; d_gene: -; abundance: few; CDR3aa: CASSRMARGNEQFF; CDR3nt: TGTGCCAGCAGCCGTATGGCTCGGGGGAATGAGCAGTTCTTC
v_gene: TRBV7-3; j_gene: TRBJ2-5; d_gene: -; abundance: once; CDR3aa: CASSKDRFEETQYF; CDR3nt: TGTGCCAGCAGCAAGGACAGATTTGAGGAGACCCAGTACTTC
v_gene: TRBV5-1; j_gene: TRBJ2-7; d_gene: -; abundance: -; CDR3aa: CASSLVGLPGSYEQYF; CDR3nt: TGCGCCAGCAGCTTGGTAGGCCTGCCTGGCTCCTACGAGCAGTACTTC
v_gene: TRBV5-6; j_gene: TRBJ2-2; d_gene: -; abundance: -; CDR3aa: CASSLNVGGTGELFF; CDR3nt: TGTGCCAGCAGCTTAAATGTAGGGGGCACCGGGGAGCTGTTTTTT
v_gene: TRBV14; j_gene: TRBJ1-6; d_gene: TRBD1; abundance: -; CDR3aa: CASSQRTGRNSPLHF; CDR3nt: TGTGCCAGCAGCCAAAGGACAGGGAGGAATTCACCCCTCCACTTT
v_gene: TRBV7-3; j_gene: TRBJ2-7; d_gene: -; abundance: -; CDR3aa: CASSPPGGGEQYF; CDR3nt: TGTGCCAGCAGTCCCCCCGGGGGCGGCGAGCAGTACTTC
v_gene: TRBV7-2; j_gene: TRBJ2-3; d_gene: TRBD2; abundance: once; CDR3aa: CASRTPGLRTDTQYF; CDR3nt: TGTGCCAGCAGAACACCGGGACTACGCACAGATACGCAGTATTTT
v_gene: TRBV4-3; j_gene: TRBJ2-2; d_gene: -; abundance: -; CDR3aa: CASSQEIQETTGELFF; CDR3nt: TGCGCCAGCAGCCAAGAAATACAGGAGACCACCGGGGAGCTGTTTTTT
v_gene: TRBV4-3; j_gene: TRBJ1-1; d_gene: -; abundance: -; CDR3aa: CASSQVAGSMNTEAFF; CDR3nt: TGCGCCAGCAGCCAAGTCGCAGGGTCGATGAACACTGAAGCTTTCTTT
v_gene: TRBV7-8; j_gene: TRBJ2-6; d_gene: -; abundance: -; CDR3aa: CASSSGSSGANVLTF; CDR3nt: TGTGCCAGCAGCTCCGGTAGCTCTGGGGCCAACGTCCTGACTTTC
v_gene: TRBV19; j_gene: TRBJ1-5; d_gene: TRBD1; abundance: -; CDR3aa: CASLRTGTANQPQHF; CDR3nt: TGTGCCAGCCTTCGAACCGGGACAGCGAATCAGCCCCAGCATTTT
v_gene: TRBV11-1; j_gene: TRBJ2-7; d_gene: -; abundance: -; CDR3aa: CASSFGPDGGQYF; CDR3nt: TGTGCCAGCAGCTTCGGTCCTGATGGGGGGCAGTACTTC
v_gene: TRBV28; j_gene: TRBJ1-2; d_gene: TRBD1; abundance: -; CDR3aa: CASRGTWSGQGFLYGYTF; CDR3nt: TGTGCCAGCAGGGGAACTTGGTCGGGACAGGGGTTCCTCTATGGCTACACCTTC
v_gene: TRBV6-5; j_gene: TRBJ1-4; d_gene: -; abundance: -; CDR3aa: CASSYTGFGTNEKLFF; CDR3nt: TGTGCCAGCAGTTACACGGGGTTCGGTACTAATGAAAAACTGTTTTTT
v_gene: TRBV28; j_gene: TRBJ1-2; d_gene: -; abundance: once; CDR3aa: CASSPLGYGYTF; CDR3nt: TGTGCCAGCAGTCCCCTAGGCTATGGCTACACCTTC
v_gene: TRBV24-1; j_gene: TRBJ1-2; d_gene: -; abundance: -; CDR3aa: CATGSGSVSGGYTF; CDR3nt: TGTGCCACCGGGTCAGGATCAGTCAGCGGTGGCTACACCTTC
v_gene: TRBV21-1; j_gene: TRBJ2-1; d_gene: -; abundance: -; CDR3aa: CASSPWTGVWNEQFF; CDR3nt: TGTGCCAGCAGCCCCTGGACAGGGGTGTGGAATGAGCAGTTCTTC
v_gene: TRBV4-2; j_gene: TRBJ2-7; d_gene: -; abundance: -; CDR3aa: CASSPEGYEQYF; CDR3nt: TGTGCCAGCAGCCCGGAGGGGTACGAGCAGTACTTC
v_gene: TRBV3-1/TRBV3-2; j_gene: TRBJ1-4; d_gene: TRBD1; abundance: once; CDR3aa: CASSPPWGQGYEKLFF; CDR3nt: TGTGCCAGCAGCCCCCCTTGGGGACAGGGATATGAAAAACTGTTTTTT
v_gene: TRBV7-2; j_gene: TRBJ1-5; d_gene: -; abundance: -; CDR3aa: CASSSPGTPNQPQHF; CDR3nt: TGTGCCAGCAGCTCGCCAGGGACACCTAATCAGCCCCAGCATTTT
v_gene: TRBV6-2/TRBV6-3; j_gene: TRBJ1-5; d_gene: -; abundance: -; CDR3aa: CASSYSWGAGNQPQHF; CDR3nt: TGTGCCAGCAGTTACTCGTGGGGGGCTGGCAATCAGCCCCAGCATTTT
v_gene: TRBV9; j_gene: TRBJ2-3; d_gene: TRBD2; abundance: -; CDR3aa: CASSVAGRQGLAGGTDTQYF; CDR3nt: TGTGCCAGCAGCGTAGCGGGGCGACAGGGACTAGCGGGAGGCACAGATACGCAGTATTTT
v_gene: TRBV7-2; j_gene: TRBJ2-3; d_gene: -; abundance: -; CDR3aa: CASSLLTGHPTDTQYF; CDR3nt: TGTGCCAGCAGCTTATTGACGGGCCACCCGACAGATACGCAGTATTTT